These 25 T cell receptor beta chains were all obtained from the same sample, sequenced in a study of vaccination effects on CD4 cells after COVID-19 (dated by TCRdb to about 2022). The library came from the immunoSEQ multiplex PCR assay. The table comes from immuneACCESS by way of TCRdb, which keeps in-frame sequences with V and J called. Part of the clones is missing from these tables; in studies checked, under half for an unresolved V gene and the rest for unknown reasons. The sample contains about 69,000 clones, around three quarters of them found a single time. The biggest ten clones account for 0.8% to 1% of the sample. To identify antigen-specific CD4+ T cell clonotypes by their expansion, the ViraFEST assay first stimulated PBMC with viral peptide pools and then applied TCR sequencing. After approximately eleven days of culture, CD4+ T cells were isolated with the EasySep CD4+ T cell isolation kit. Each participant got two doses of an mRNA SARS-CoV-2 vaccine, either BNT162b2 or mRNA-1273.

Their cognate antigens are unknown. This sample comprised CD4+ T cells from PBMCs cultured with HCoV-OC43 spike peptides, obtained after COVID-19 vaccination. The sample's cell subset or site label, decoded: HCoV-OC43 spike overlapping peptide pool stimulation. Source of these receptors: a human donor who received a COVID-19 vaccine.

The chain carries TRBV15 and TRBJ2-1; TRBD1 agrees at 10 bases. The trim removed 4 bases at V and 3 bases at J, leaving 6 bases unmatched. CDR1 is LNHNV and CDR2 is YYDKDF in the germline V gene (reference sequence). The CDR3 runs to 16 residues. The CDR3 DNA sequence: TGTGCCACCAGCAAAACACGGGACAGGGGCTACAATGAGCAGTTCTTC. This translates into CATSKTRDRGYNEQFF. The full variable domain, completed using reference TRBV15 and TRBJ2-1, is DAMVIQNPRYQVTQFGKPVTLSCSQTLNHNVMYWYQQKSSQAPKLLFHYYDKDFNNEADTPDNFQSRRPNTSFCFLDIRSPGLGDTAMYLCATSKTRDRGYNEQFFGPGTRLTVL.

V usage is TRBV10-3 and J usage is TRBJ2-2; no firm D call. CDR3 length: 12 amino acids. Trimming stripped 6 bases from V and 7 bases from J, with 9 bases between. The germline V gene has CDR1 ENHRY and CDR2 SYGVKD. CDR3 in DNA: TGTGCCATCAGGGGCGTCGGCGGGGAGCTGTTTTTT. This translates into CAIRGVGGELFF.

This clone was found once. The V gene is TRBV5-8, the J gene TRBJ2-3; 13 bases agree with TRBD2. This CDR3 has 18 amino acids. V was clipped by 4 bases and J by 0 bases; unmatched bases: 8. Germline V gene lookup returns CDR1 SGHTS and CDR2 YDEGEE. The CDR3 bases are TGTGCCAGCAGCGCCGGGACTAGCGGGGATCCTAGCACAGATACGCAGTATTTT. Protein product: CASSAGTSGDPSTDTQYF.

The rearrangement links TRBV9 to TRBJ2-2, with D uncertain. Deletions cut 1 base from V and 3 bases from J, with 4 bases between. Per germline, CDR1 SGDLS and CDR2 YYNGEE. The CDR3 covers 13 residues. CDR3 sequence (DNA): TGTGCCAGCAGCGTAAGGGACACCGGGGAGCTGTTTTTT. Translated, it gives CASSVRDTGELFF.

CDR3 sequence: CASSDRVGAFF. The CDR3 DNA reads TGTGCCAGCAGCGACAGGGTGGGTGCTTTCTTT. The V call is TRBV21-1, the J call TRBJ1-1; TRBD1 is the table's D call, not checked against the DNA. TRBV21-1 constitutes a pseudogene. The CDR3 is made up of 11 amino acids.

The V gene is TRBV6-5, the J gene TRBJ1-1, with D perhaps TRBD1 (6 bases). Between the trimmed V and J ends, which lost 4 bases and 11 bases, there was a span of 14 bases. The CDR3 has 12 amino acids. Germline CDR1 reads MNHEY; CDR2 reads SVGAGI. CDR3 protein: CASSSQGIRAFF. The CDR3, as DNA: TGTGCCAGCAGTTCACAGGGTATTAGGGCTTTCTTT.

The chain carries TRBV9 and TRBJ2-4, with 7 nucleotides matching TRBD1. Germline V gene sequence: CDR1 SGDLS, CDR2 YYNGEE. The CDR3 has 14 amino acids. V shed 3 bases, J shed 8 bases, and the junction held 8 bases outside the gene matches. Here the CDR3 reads CASSALRDSDIQYF. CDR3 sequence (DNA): TGTGCCAGCAGCGCGCTCCGGGACAGTGACATTCAGTACTTC.

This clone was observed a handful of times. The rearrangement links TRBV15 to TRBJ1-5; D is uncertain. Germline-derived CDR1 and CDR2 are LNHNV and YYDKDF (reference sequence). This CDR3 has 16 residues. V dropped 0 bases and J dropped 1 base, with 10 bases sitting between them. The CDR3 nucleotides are TGTGCCACCAGCAGAGATGGGGATAGCAGCAATCAGCCCCAGCATTTT. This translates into CATSRDGDSSNQPQHF.

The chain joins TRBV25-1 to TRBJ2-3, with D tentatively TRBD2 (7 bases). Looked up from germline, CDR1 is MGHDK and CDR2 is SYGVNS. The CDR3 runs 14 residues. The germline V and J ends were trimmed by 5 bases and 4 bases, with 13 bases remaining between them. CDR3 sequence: CASSRGAGSDTQYF. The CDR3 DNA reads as TGTGCCAGCAGTCGGGGGGCCGGGTCAGATACGCAGTATTTT.

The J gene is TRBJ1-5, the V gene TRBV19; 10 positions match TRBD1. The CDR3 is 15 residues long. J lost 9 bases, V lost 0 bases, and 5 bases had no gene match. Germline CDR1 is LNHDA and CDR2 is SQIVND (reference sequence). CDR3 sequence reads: CASSIEGQGSWPQHF. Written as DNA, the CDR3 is TGTGCCAGTAGTATAGAGGGACAGGGGTCCTGGCCCCAGCATTTT.

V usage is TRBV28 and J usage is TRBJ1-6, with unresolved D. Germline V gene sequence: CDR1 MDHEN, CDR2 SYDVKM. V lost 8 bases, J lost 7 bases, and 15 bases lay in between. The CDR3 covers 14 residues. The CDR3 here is CASSKGQKNSPLHF. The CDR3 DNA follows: TGTGCCAGCTCTAAAGGGCAGAAGAATTCACCCCTCCACTTT. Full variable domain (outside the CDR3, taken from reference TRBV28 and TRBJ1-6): DVKVTQSSRYLVKRTGEKVFLECVQDMDHENMFWYRQDPGLGLRLIYFSYDVKMKEKGDIPEGYSVSREKKERFSLILESASTNQTSMYLCASSKGQKNSPLHFGNGTRLTVT.

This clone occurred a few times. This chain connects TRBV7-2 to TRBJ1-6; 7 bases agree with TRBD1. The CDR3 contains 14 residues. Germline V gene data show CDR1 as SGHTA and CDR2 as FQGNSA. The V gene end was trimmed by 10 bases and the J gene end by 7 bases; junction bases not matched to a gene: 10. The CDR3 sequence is CATSKGAMNSPLHF. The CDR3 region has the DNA TGTGCCACCTCGAAGGGGGCGATGAATTCACCCCTCCACTTT.

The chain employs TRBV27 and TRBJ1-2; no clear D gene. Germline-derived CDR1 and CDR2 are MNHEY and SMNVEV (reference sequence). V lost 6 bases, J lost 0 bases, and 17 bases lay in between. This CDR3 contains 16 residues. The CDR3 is CASSPSEGKANYGYTF. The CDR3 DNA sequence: TGTGCCAGCAGCCCTTCTGAGGGTAAAGCTAACTATGGCTACACCTTC.

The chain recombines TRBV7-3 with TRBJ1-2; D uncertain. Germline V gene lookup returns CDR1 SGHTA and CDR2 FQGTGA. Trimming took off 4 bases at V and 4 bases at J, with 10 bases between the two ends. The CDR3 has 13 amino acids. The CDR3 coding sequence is TGTGCCAGCAGCTCATCAAACATCTATGGCTACACCTTC. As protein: CASSSSNIYGYTF. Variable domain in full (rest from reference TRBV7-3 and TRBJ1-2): GAGVSQTPSNKVTEKGKYVELRCDPISGHTALYWYRQSLGQGPEFLIYFQGTGAADDSGLPNDRFFAVRPEGSVSTLKIQRTERGDSAVYLCASSSSNIYGYTFGSGTRLTVV.

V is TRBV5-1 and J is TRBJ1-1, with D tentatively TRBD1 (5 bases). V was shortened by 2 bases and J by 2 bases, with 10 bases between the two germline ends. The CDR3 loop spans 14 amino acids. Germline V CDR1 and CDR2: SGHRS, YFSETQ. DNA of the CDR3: TGCGCCAGCAGCTTCCGGGGCCCTAACACTGAAGCTTTCTTT. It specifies CASSFRGPNTEAFF.

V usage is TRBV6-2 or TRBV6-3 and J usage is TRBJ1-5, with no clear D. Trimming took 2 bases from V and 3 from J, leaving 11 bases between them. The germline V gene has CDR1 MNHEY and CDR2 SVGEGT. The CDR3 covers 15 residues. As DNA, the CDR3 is TGTGCCAGCAGTTACGCTCCCAGCCCCAATCAGCCCCAGCATTTT. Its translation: CASSYAPSPNQPQHF.

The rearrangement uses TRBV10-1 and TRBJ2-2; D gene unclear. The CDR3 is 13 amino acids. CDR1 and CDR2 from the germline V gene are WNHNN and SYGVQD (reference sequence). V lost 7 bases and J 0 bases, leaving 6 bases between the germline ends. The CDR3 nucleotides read TGCGCCAGCACCAGGTCGAACACCGGGGAGCTGTTTTTT. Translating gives CASTRSNTGELFF.

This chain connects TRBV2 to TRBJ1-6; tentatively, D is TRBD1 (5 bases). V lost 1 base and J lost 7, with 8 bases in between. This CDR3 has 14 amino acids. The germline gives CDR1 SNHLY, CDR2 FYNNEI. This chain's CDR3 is CASSEEGWNSPLHF. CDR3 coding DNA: TGTGCCAGCAGTGAAGAGGGGTGGAATTCACCCCTCCACTTT.

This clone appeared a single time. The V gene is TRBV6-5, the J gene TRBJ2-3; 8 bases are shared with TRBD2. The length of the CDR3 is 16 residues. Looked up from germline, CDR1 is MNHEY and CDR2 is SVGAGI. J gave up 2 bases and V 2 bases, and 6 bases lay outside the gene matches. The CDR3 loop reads CASSYQSSGSTDTQYF. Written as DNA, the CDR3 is TGTGCCAGCAGTTACCAGTCTAGCGGGTCCACAGATACGCAGTATTTT.

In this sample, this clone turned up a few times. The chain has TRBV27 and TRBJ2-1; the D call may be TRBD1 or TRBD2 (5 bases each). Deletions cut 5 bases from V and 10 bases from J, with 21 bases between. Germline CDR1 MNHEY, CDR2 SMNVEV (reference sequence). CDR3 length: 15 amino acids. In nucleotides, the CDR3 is TGTGCCAGCAGTCTCCGGGACGGATCCTTCAGGGAGCAGTTCTTC. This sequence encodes CASSLRDGSFREQFF.

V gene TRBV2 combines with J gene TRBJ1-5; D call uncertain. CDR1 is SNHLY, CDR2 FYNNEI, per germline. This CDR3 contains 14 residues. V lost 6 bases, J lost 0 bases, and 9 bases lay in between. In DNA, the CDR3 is TGTGCCAGCAGCAACGTTGGTAGCAATCAGCCCCAGCATTTT. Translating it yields CASSNVGSNQPQHF.

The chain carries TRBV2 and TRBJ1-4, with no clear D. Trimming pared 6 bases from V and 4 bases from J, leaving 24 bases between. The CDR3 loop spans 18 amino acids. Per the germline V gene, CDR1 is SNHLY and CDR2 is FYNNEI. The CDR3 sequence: CASRPLRQRIEDNEKLFF. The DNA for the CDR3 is TGTGCCAGCAGACCCCTAAGGCAACGGATAGAGGATAATGAAAAACTGTTTTTT. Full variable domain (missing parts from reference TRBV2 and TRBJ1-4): EPEVTQTPSHQVTQMGQEVILRCVPISNHLYFYWYRQILGQKVEFLVSFYNNEISEKSEIFDDQFSVERPDGSNFTLKIRSTKLEDSAMYFCASRPLRQRIEDNEKLFFGSGTQLSVL.

The CDR3 loop is CASSYGRNYGYTF. CDR3 nucleotide sequence: TGTGCCAGCAGTTATGGCAGGAACTATGGCTACACCTTC. The chain uses TRBV6-2 or TRBV6-3 and TRBJ1-2, with no clear D. CDR3 length equals 13 residues. Trimming took off 3 bases at V and 2 bases at J, with 7 bases between the two ends. The germline CDR1 and CDR2 sequences are MNHEY and SVGEGT.

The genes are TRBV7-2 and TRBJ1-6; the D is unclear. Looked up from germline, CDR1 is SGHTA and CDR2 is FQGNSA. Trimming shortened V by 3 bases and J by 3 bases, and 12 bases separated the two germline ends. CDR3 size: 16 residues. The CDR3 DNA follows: TGTGCCAGCAGCTTCCCAGCCACTTTCTATAATTCACCCCTCCACTTT. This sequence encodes CASSFPATFYNSPLHF.

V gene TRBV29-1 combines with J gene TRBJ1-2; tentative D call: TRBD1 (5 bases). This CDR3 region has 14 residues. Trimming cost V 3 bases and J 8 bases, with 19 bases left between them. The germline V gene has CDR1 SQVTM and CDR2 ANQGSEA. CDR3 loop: CSVDWDSQLTGYTF. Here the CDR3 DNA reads TGCAGCGTTGACTGGGACTCACAACTCACGGGCTACACCTTC.